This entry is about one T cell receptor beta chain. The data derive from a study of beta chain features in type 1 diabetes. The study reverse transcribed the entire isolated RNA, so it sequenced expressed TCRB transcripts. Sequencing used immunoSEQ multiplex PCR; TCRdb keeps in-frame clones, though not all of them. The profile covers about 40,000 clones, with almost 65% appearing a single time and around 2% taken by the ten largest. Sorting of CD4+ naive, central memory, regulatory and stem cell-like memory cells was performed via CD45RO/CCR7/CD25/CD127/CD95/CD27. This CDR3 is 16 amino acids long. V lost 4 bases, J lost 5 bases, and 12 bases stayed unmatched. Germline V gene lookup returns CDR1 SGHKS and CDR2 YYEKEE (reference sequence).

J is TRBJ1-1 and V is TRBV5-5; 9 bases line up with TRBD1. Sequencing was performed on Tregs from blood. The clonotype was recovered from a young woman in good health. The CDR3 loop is CASSSLPTGGWTEAFF. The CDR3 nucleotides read TGTGCCAGCAGCAGCTTACCTACAGGGGGCTGGACTGAAGCTTTCTTT.